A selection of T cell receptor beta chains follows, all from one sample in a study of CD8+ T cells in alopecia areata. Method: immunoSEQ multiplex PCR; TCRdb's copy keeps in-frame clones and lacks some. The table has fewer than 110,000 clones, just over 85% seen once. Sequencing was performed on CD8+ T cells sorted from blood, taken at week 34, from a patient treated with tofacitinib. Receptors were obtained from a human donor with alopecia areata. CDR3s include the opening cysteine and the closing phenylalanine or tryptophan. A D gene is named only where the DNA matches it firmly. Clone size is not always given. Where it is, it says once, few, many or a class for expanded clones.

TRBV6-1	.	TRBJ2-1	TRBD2	TGTGCCAGCATCTTTCTAGCGGGGGGGCGTTATGAGCAGTTCTTC	CASIFLAGGRYEQFF
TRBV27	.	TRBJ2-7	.	TGTGCCAGCAGTTTATCGAGGGGGTTCGACGAGCAGTACTTC	CASSLSRGFDEQYF
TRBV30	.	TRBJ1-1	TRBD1	TGTGCCTGGAGTGAGGGGGCCCTGAACACTGAAGCTTTCTTT	CAWSEGALNTEAFF
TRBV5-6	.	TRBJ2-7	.	TGTGCCAGCAGCTCAGGGAGCTCCTACGAGCAGTACTTC	CASSSGSSYEQYF
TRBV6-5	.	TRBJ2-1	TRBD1	TGTGCCAGCAGTTCGGGACAGGCCTCCTACAATGAGCAGTTCTTC	CASSSGQASYNEQFF
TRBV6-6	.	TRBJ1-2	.	TGTGCCAGCAGTCCTTCAGGGATATTATGGAGTGGCTACACCTTC	CASSPSGILWSGYTF
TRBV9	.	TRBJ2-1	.	TGTGCCAGCAGCGTGGAGTGGAGCTCCTACAATGAGCAGTTCTTC	CASSVEWSSYNEQFF
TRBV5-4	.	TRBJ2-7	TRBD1	TGTGCCAGCAGCGACCGGGACAGCTACGAGCAGTACTTC	CASSDRDSYEQYF
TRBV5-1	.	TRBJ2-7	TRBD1	TGCGCCAGCAGCCCCGGGACAGGGGCCGACGCCGAGCAGTACTTC	CASSPGTGADAEQYF
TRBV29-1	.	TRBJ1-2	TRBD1	TGCAGCGTTGACAGGGGGAGTTATGGCTACACCTTC	CSVDRGSYGYTF
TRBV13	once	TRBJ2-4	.	TGTGCCAGCAGCTTCGTGGGGGGGCCCTTCAGAAACATTCAGTACTTC	CASSFVGGPFRNIQYF
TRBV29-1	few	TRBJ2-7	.	TGCAGCGCAGGACGATCCTACGAGCAGTACTTC	CSAGRSYEQYF
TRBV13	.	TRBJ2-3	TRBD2	TGTGCCAGCAGCTCGCCCGGGGGGGCTAGCACAGATACGCAGTATTTT	CASSSPGGASTDTQYF
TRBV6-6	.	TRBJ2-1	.	TGTGCCAGCAGTCTTTCCCCGGGGAATGAGCAGTTCTTC	CASSLSPGNEQFF
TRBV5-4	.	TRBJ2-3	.	TGTGCCGGAGCTCTTGGCCTCACAGATACGCAGTATTTT	CAGALGLTDTQYF
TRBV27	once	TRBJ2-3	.	TGTGCCAGCAGTTTGTCTCGGGAAGATACGCAGTATTTT	CASSLSREDTQYF
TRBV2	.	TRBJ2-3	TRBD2	TGTGCCAGCAGCCCACTAGCGGGAGGGACGGATACGCAGTATTTT	CASSPLAGGTDTQYF
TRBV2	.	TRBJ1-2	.	TGTGCCAGCAGTGAATGGGCAGGGGAACAATATGGCTACACCTTC	CASSEWAGEQYGYTF
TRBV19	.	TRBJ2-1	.	TGTGCCAGTAGTATACAGGGCAATGAGCAGTTCTTC	CASSIQGNEQFF
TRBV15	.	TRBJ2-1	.	TGTGCCACCCAGGGTCCGGCAGGGTCGATGGGGAATGAGCAGTTCTTC	CATQGPAGSMGNEQFF
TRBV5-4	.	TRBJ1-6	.	TGTGCCAGCAGCCTTAAAGGGGATCCCTCACCCCTCCACTTT	CASSLKGDPSPLHF
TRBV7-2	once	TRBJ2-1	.	TGTGCCAGCAGCTTTTGGAGTCAGCCTGAGCAGTTCTTC	CASSFWSQPEQFF
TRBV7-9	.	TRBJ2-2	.	TGTGCCAGCAGCTTAATCGTAGCGATTAACACCGGGGAGCTGTTTTTT	CASSLIVAINTGELFF
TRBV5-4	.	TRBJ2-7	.	TGTGCCAGCAGCATCGGGGGTCCTTGGTACTTC	CASSIGGPWYF
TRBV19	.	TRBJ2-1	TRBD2	TGTGCCAGTAGTATAGGGACTAGCGGGAGTAATGAGCAGTTCTTC	CASSIGTSGSNEQFF
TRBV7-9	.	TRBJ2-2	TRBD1	TGTGCCAGCAGCTCGCGGGACAGGGTCCCTCCGAACACCGGGGAGCTGTTTTTT	CASSSRDRVPPNTGELFF
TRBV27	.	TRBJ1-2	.	TGTGCCAGCAGCTGGGGACGGAACTATGGCTACACCTTC	CASSWGRNYGYTF
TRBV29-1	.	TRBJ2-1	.	TGCAGCGTTGATAAGGGGGAGAGCTCCTACAATGAGCAGTTCTTC	CSVDKGESSYNEQFF
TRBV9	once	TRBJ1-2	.	TGTGCCAGTGGAGCGTCAGCTAACTATGGCTACACCTTC	CASGASANYGYTF
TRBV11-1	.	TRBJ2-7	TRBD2	TGTGCCAGCAGCAAGAGTTGGACTAGCGGGGGTCACGAGCAGTACTTC	CASSKSWTSGGHEQYF
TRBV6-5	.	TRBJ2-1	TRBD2	TGTGCCAGCAGTTACTCGGGGGGGACCTACAATGAGCAGTTCTTC	CASSYSGGTYNEQFF
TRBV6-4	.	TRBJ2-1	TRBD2	TGTGCCAGCAGTGACTCGAGCGGGAACTACAATGAGCAGTTCTTC	CASSDSSGNYNEQFF
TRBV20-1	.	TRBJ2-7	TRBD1	TGCAGTGCCAGACAGGGACGGGAGCAGTACTTC	CSARQGREQYF
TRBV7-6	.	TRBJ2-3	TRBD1	TGTGCCAGCAGCTCGCGGGGACAGGACCATAATACGCAGTATTTT	CASSSRGQDHNTQYF
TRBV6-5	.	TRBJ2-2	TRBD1	TGTGCCAGCAGCCCCGAGACAGGGGGCTTCGGGGAGCTGTTTTTT	CASSPETGGFGELFF
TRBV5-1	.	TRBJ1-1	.	TGCGCCAGCAGATACAGGGAAGGAAACACTGAAGCTTTCTTT	CASRYREGNTEAFF
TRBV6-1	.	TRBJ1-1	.	TGTGCCAGCAGTGAAGAGCCAGGTCTGAACACTGAAGCTTTCTTT	CASSEEPGLNTEAFF
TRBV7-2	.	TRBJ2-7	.	TGTGCCAGCAGCCCGGGGGCAGGGAATAACTACGAGCAGTACTTC	CASSPGAGNNYEQYF
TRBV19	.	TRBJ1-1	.	TGTGCCAGTAGTACTGAACGGACCACTGAAGCTTTCTTT	CASSTERTTEAFF
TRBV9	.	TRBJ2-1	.	TGTGCCAGCAGCCACCCACGTTTGGGCAGGACCTACAATGAGCAGTTCTTC	CASSHPRLGRTYNEQFF